This T cell receptor (beta chain) came from a study of Graves' ophthalmopathy and Graves' hyperthyroidism. Overall study results and limits: Appearing in blood as well were most expanded thyroid clonotypes above 0.001 frequency.

CDR1 and CDR2 from the germline V gene are MNHEY and SVGEGT. CDR3 length equals 15 residues. V gave up 2 bases and J gave up 5 bases; unmatched junction bases: 3. Amplified TCR beta CDR3 regions were obtained using RNA transcripts as template. HTBI-primed RT-PCR formed the first round, and a multiplex PCR formed the second. MiXCR, applied by TCRdb to the multiplex PCR reads, yields one record per CDR3 protein. Among 300,000 to 500,000 distinct CDR3 sequences listed, approximately 15% were seen once. No ophthalmopathy within 18 months of follow-up signified stable hyperthyroidism. The authors enrolled newly diagnosed hyperthyroidism patients aged 18 to 65 with under 2 months' duration. PBMCs had their origin in fresh peripheral blood (approximately 10 ml). This clonotype was picked up many times. Its antigen is currently unknown.

The chain has TRBV6-2 or TRBV6-3 and TRBJ2-2, with 9 bases that match TRBD2. This receptor was obtained from a young woman with stable Graves' hyperthyroidism. The sequenced sample was peripheral blood. CDR3 nucleotide sequence: TGTGCCAGCAGTTACCGTAGCGGGGGTACCGGGGAGCTGTTTTTT. It translates to CASSYRSGGTGELFF.